This T cell receptor (beta chain) was sequenced during a study of T cell repertoires in cytomegalovirus infection. The overall study: Evidence of both CMV infection and a matching HLA type came from public TCR beta signatures. Notes on the study in general: Clonotype analysis showed dominance of the ex vivo response by HLA-C-restricted CMV-specific TCR beta clonotypes. Summed frequency of public TCR beta families distinguished CMV carriers with the relevant HLA.

TCRdb reprocessed the reads with MiXCR, giving one entry per CDR3 protein. The sample lists approximately 500,000 distinct CDR3 sequences, 16% occurring once. Germline lookup yields CDR1 SEHNR and CDR2 FQNEAQ (reference sequence). The V and J ends lost 2 bases and 2 bases, in that order; junction bases with no gene match: 15. The CDR3 extends over 20 amino acids. This clonotype was recorded many times. Antigen unknown. The receptor was isolated from a human donor in good health (CMV status not recorded). Some clones in this sample may be carry-over from other donors' samples. The rearrangement joins TRBV7-9 to TRBJ2-6; 7 bases map to TRBD1. The sample comprised CD8+ T cells from PBMCs. Here the CDR3 DNA reads TGTGCCAGCAGCTTACCACTATCGGGAACAGGGGTTACTGGGGCCAACGTCCTGACTTTC. Translating gives CASSLPLSGTGVTGANVLTF.